The rows below give T cell receptor beta chains drawn from one sample of a study of graft-versus-host responses after intestinal transplantation. The protocol was immunoSEQ multiplex PCR, while the TCRdb copy is restricted to in-frame clones and leaves out a portion. In the table there are about 39,000 clones, roughly 91% of which are singletons. The sample was PBMCs, taken less than 280 days after transplant. The receptors derive from a human patient who received an intestinal transplant, so some T cells may come from the graft donor. The CDR3 runs from the conserved cysteine through the conserved F or W. Fields, in order: clone size, D gene, J gene, CDR3 length, V gene, CDR3 protein, CDR3 DNA. D genes are given only for firm matches. Only some rows state a clone size, as once, few, many or a class for expanded clones.

- TRBD2 TRBJ2-3 16 TRBV9 CASSVAPSGFTDTQYF TGTGCCAGCAGCGTAGCCCCTAGCGGGTTCACAGATACGCAGTATTTT
- - TRBJ1-5 15 TRBV19 CASSLTGGGDQPQHF TGTGCCAGTAGTCTCACCGGGGGGGGCGATCAGCCCCAGCATTTT
- - TRBJ2-3 15 TRBV7-8 CASSSRPDSTDTQYF TGTGCCAGCAGCTCCCGACCGGACAGCACAGATACGCAGTATTTT
once - TRBJ2-5 15 TRBV12-5 CASGLREGEGETQYF TGTGCTAGTGGTCTCAGAGAGGGGGAGGGAGAGACCCAGTACTTC
- - TRBJ2-3 11 TRBV6-5 CASLRGDTQYF TGTGCCAGCCTAAGAGGGGATACGCAGTATTTT
- - TRBJ1-5 14 TRBV5-1 CASSLVGGGQPQHF TGCGCCAGCAGCTTGGTGGGGGGCGGTCAGCCCCAGCATTTT
- - TRBJ2-7 11 TRBV27 CASSTLYEQYF TGTGCCAGCAGTACTCTCTACGAGCAGTACTTC
- - TRBJ1-4 14 TRBV19 CASSIGRRNEKLFF TGTGCCAGTAGTATAGGAAGAAGAAATGAAAAACTGTTTTTT
- - TRBJ2-7 13 TRBV12-5 CASGLAHLREQYF TGTGCTAGTGGTTTGGCCCACCTACGAGAGCAGTACTTC
- TRBD2 TRBJ2-1 16 TRBV5-6 CASNLGGGVSYNEQFF TGTGCCAGCAACCTGGGCGGGGGGGTCTCCTACAATGAGCAGTTCTTC
- TRBD1 TRBJ2-7 15 TRBV6-5 CASSYSKGGFYEQYF TGTGCCAGCAGTTACTCGAAAGGGGGCTTTTACGAGCAGTACTTC
- - TRBJ2-2 16 TRBV19 CASSPPPWPNTGELFF TGTGCCAGTAGTCCCCCGCCGTGGCCGAACACCGGGGAGCTGTTTTTT
- - TRBJ1-1 18 TRBV29-1 CSVASPRVVHQGDTEAFF TGTAGCGTTGCCTCTCCGCGGGTGGTCCACCAAGGAGACACTGAAGCTTTCTTT
- - TRBJ1-2 15 TRBV15 CATSRGPSSLYGYTF TGTGCCACCAGCAGGGGACCCAGCTCTCTCTATGGCTACACCTTC
- TRBD1 TRBJ2-1 18 TRBV19 CASRTGTGDPRLYNEQFF TGTGCCAGCCGGACCGGGACAGGCGATCCGAGACTCTACAATGAGCAGTTCTTC
- TRBD1 TRBJ1-2 14 TRBV30 CAWSVRGRLYGYTF TGTGCCTGGAGTGTAAGGGGGCGCCTCTACGGCTACACCTTC
- - TRBJ1-2 14 TRBV18 CASSTLGGDYGYTF TGTGCCAGCTCAACCCTTGGAGGGGACTATGGCTACACCTTC
- TRBD1 TRBJ1-4 14 TRBV5-8 CASSSGQGLEKLFF TGTGCCAGCAGCTCGGGACAGGGCTTGGAAAAACTGTTTTTT
- TRBD1 TRBJ1-2 15 TRBV10-3 CAIKRTGPFGYGYTF TGTGCCATCAAGAGGACAGGGCCGTTTGGATATGGCTACACCTTC
once TRBD1 TRBJ2-7 16 TRBV7-8 CASSFSGGAGRAEQYF TGTGCCAGCAGCTTTTCAGGGGGCGCGGGGCGGGCCGAGCAGTACTTC
- - TRBJ2-2 14 TRBV11-2 CASSLEANTGELFF TGTGCCAGCAGCTTAGAAGCCAATACAGGGGAGCTGTTTTTT
- - TRBJ2-2 14 TRBV10-1 CARRKGVRSGELFF TGCGCCCGTAGAAAGGGGGTAAGATCCGGGGAGCTGTTTTTT
- - TRBJ2-3 13 TRBV7-9 CASSSLPRDTQYF TGTGCCAGCAGCTCTTTGCCGCGGGATACGCAGTATTTT
- TRBD2 TRBJ2-1 15 TRBV6-5 CASRQSGGANNEQFF TGTGCCAGCAGACAGAGCGGGGGGGCTAACAATGAGCAGTTCTTC
- TRBD1 TRBJ1-1 15 TRBV4-2 CASSQDLGQGNSAFF TGTGCCAGCAGCCAAGATTTAGGACAGGGGAATTCAGCTTTCTTT
- - TRBJ2-3 15 TRBV9 CASSVATGLTDTQYF TGTGCCAGCAGCGTAGCTACCGGACTCACAGATACGCAGTATTTT
once TRBD1 TRBJ1-6 15 TRBV19 CASSDLDRAASPLHF TGTGCCAGTAGTGATCTCGACAGGGCGGCTTCACCCCTCCACTTT
- - TRBJ1-2 12 TRBV27 CASSPGNYGYIF TGTGCCAGCAGTCCCGGGAACTATGGCTACATCTTC
once - TRBJ2-2 16 TRBV12-1 CASSRVIARKGGELFF TGTGCCAGCAGTAGAGTTATCGCCAGAAAAGGCGGGGAGCTGTTTTTT
- - TRBJ1-5 12 TRBV11-2 CASSHSSSAQHF TGTGCCAGCAGTCACTCCTCCAGCGCCCAGCATTTT
- - TRBJ1-2 13 TRBV5-6 CASSSGNNYGYTF TGTGCCAGCTCGAGTGGGAATAACTATGGCTACACCTTC
few - TRBJ1-3 11 TRBV14 CASSRGNTIYF TGTGCCAGCAGCCGCGGGAACACCATATATTTT
- TRBD2 TRBJ2-3 16 TRBV15 CATSRDGRGVTDTQYF TGTGCCACCAGCAGAGATGGGCGGGGGGTCACAGATACGCAGTATTTT
- - TRBJ2-7 14 TRBV6-1 CASSEVGFSYEQYF TGTGCCAGCAGTGAGGTGGGGTTTTCCTACGAGCAGTACTTC
- - TRBJ2-2 12 TRBV2 CASDLAPGELFF TGTGCCAGCGACCTAGCCCCCGGGGAGCTGTTTTTT
- - TRBJ1-4 12 TRBV6-1 CASRGGGEKLFF TGTGCCAGCAGGGGAGGGGGTGAAAAACTGTTTTTT
- - TRBJ2-2 15 TRBV6-5 CASSYWGRNTGELFF TGTGCCAGCAGTTACTGGGGGCGGAACACCGGGGAGCTGTTTTTT
once TRBD2 TRBJ2-1 13 TRBV7-6 CASSLGRTSGQFF TGTGCCAGCAGCTTAGGCCGGACTAGCGGGCAGTTCTTC
- TRBD2 TRBJ2-3 18 TRBV11-3 CASSLDSSSGDYTDTQYF TGTGCCAGCAGCTTAGATTCGTCTAGCGGGGACTACACAGATACGCAGTATTTT
- - TRBJ1-6 17 TRBV2 CASSEGGKGSYNSPLHF TGTGCCAGCAGTGAGGGGGGCAAGGGCTCCTATAATTCACCCCTCCACTTT
- - TRBJ1-2 15 TRBV7-9 CASSLADSLNYGYTF TGTGCCAGCAGCTTAGCGGACAGCCTTAACTATGGCTACACCTTC
- TRBD1 TRBJ2-3 16 TRBV27 CASRPETGGVTDTQYF TGTGCCAGCAGACCGGAGACAGGGGGTGTCACAGATACGCAGTATTTT
- - TRBJ2-7 13 TRBV6-5 CASSPGQKYEQYF TGTGCCAGCAGTCCCGGACAGAAATACGAGCAGTACTTC
- - TRBJ1-1 12 TRBV14 CASSQVGWAAFF TGTGCCAGCAGCCAAGTTGGGTGGGCGGCTTTCTTT
- - TRBJ2-7 13 TRBV5-6 CASSLEANYEQYF TGTGCCAGCAGCTTGGAGGCGAATTACGAGCAGTACTTC
few TRBD1 TRBJ1-1 14 TRBV10-2 CASYSGQGYTEAFF TGCGCCAGCTATTCGGGACAGGGTTACACTGAAGCTTTCTTT
- - TRBJ2-1 13 TRBV30 CACLSWAPGEQFF TGTGCCTGCCTCAGTTGGGCCCCCGGTGAGCAGTTCTTC
- - TRBJ2-3 16 TRBV6-6 CASSYLQGGGIDTQYF TGTGCCAGCAGTTACTTACAGGGAGGGGGAATAGATACGCAGTATTTT